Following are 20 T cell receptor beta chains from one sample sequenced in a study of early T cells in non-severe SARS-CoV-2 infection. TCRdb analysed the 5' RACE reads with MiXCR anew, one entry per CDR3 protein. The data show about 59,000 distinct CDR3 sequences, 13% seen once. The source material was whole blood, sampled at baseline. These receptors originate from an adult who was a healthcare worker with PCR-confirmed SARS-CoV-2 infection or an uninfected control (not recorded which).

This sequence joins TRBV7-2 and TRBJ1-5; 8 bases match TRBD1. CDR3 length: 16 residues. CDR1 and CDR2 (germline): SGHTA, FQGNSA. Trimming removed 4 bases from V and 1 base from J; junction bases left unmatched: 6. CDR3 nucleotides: TGTGCCAGCAGCTCCGGACAGGGTCGGAGCAATCAGCCCCAGCATTTT. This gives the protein CASSSGQGRSNQPQHF.

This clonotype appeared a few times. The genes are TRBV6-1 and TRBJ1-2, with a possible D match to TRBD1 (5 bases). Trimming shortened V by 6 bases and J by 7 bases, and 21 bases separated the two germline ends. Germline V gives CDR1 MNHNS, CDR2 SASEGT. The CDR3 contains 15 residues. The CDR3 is CASRDWDGLVTGYTF. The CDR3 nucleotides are TGTGCCAGCAGAGATTGGGACGGTCTGGTCACTGGCTACACCTTC.

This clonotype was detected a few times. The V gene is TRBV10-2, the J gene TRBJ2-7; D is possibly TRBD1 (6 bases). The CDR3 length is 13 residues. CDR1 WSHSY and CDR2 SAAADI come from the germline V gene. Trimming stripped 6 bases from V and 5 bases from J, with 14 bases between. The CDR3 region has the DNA TGCGCCAGCAGCCCAGGGGTGTTGGACGAGCAGTACTTC. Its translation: CASSPGVLDEQYF.

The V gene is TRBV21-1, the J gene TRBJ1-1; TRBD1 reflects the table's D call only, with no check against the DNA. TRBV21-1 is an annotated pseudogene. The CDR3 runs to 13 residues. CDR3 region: CASSAGTGPEAFF. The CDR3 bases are TGTGCCAGCAGCGCCGGGACAGGGCCTGAAGCTTTCTTT.

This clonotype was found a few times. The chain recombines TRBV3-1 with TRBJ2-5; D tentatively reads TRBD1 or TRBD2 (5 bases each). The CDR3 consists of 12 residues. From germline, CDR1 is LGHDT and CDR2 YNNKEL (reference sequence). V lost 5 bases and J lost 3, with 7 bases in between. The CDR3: CASSLGEETQYF. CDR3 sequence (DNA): TGTGCCAGCAGCTTGGGGGAAGAGACCCAGTACTTC.

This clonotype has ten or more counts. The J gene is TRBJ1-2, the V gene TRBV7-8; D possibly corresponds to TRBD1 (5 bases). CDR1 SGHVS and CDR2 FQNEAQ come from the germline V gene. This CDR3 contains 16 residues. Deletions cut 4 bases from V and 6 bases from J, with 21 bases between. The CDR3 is CASSSHGTSELDGYTF. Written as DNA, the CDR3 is TGTGCCAGCAGCTCCCATGGGACGTCTGAACTGGATGGCTACACCTTC.

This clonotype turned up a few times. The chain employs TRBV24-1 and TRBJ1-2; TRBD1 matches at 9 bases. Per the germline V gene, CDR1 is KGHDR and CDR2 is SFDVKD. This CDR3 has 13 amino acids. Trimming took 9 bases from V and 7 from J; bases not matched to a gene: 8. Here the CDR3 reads CATGTGQAGGYTF. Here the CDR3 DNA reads TGTGCCACCGGGACAGGGCAAGCAGGTGGCTACACCTTC.

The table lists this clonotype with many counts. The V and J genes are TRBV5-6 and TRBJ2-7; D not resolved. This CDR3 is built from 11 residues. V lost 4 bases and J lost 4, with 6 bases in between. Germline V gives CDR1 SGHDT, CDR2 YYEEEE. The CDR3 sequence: CASSARYEQYF. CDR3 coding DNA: TGTGCCAGCAGCGCCCGGTACGAGCAGTACTTC.

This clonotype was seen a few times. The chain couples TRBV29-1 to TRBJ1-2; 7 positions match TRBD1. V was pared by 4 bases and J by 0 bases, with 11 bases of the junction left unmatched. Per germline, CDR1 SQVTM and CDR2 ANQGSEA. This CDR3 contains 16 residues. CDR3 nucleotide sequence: TGCAGCGTTGTGGGCGCGGGACAGATTACTAACTATGGCTACACCTTC. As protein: CSVVGAGQITNYGYTF. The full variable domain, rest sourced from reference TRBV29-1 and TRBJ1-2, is SAVISQKPSRDICQRGTSLTIQCQVDSQVTMMFWYRQQPGQSLTLIATANQGSEATYESGFVIDKFPISRPNLTFSTLTVSNMSPEDSSIYLCSVVGAGQITNYGYTFGSGTRLTVV.

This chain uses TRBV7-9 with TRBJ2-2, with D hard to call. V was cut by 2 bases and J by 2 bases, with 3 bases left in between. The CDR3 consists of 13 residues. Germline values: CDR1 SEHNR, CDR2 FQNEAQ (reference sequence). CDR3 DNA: TGTGCCAGCAGCTTATCTAACACCGGGGAGCTGTTTTTT. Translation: CASSLSNTGELFF.

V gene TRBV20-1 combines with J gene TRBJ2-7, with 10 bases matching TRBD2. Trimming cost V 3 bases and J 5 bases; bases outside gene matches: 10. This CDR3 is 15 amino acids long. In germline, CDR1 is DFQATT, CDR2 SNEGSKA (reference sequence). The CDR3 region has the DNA TGCAGTGCTAGGGACCCTAGCGGGAGATCCGACGAGCAGTACTTC. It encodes CSARDPSGRSDEQYF.

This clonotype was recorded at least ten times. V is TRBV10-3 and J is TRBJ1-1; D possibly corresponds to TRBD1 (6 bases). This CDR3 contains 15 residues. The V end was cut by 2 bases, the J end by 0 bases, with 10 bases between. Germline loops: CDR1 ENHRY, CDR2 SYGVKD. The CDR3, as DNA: TGTGCCATCAGTGAGGGCAGGGGCATGAACACTGAAGCTTTCTTT. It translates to CAISEGRGMNTEAFF.

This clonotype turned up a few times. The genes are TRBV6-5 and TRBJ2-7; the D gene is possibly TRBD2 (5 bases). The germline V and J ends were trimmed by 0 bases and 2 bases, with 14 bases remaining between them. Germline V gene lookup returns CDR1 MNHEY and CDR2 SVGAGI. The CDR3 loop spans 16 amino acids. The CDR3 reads CASSYSWRFYPYEQYF. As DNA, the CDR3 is TGTGCCAGCAGTTACTCATGGAGGTTTTACCCCTACGAGCAGTACTTC.

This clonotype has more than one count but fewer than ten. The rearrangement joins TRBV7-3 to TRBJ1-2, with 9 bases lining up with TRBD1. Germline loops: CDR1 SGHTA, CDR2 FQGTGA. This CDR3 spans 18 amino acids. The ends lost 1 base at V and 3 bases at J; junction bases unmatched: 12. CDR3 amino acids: CASSLRGQGIPFDYGYTF. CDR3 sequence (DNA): TGTGCCAGCAGCTTAAGGGGACAGGGTATCCCGTTTGACTATGGCTACACCTTC.

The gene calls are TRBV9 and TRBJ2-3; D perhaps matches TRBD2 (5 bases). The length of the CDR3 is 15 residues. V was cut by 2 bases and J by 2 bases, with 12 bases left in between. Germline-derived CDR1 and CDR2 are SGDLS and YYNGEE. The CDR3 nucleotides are TGTGCCAGCAGCGTGAGGGCAACCCCCACAGATACGCAGTATTTT. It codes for CASSVRATPTDTQYF.

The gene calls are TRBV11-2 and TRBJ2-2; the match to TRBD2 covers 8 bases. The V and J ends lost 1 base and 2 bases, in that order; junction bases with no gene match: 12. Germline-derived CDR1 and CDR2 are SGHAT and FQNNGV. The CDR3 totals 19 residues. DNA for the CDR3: TGTGCCAGCAGCTTAGTCTGGTTTAGCGGGACCCAAAACACCGGGGAGCTGTTTTTT. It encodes CASSLVWFSGTQNTGELFF. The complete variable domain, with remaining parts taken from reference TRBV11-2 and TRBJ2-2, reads EAGVAQSPRYKIIEKRQSVAFWCNPISGHATLYWYQQILGQGPKLLIQFQNNGVVDDSQLPKDRFSAERLKGVDSTLKIQPAKLEDSAVYLCASSLVWFSGTQNTGELFFGEGSRLTVL.

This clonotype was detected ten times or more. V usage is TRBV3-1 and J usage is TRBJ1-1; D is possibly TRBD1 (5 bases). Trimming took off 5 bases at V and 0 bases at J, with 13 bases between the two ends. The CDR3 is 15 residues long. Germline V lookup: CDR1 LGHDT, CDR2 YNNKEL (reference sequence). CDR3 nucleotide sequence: TGTGCCAGCAGCGTATACGGGGGAATGAACACTGAAGCTTTCTTT. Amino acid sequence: CASSVYGGMNTEAFF.

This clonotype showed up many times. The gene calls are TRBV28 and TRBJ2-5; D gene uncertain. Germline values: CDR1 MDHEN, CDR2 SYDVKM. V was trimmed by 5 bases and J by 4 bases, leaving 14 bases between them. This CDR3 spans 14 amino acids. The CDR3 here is CASSPRLASETQYF. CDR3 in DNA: TGTGCCAGCAGTCCCCGCCTCGCCTCAGAGACCCAGTACTTC.

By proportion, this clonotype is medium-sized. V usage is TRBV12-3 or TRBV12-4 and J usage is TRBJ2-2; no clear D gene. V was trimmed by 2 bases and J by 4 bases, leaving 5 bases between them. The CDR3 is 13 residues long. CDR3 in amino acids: CASSLSPTGELFF. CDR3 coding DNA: TGTGCCAGCAGTTTATCGCCCACCGGGGAGCTGTTTTTT.

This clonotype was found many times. The CDR3 bases are TGCAGTGCTAGAGTTTTGATGCACACTGAAGCTTTCTTT. It is translated as CSARVLMHTEAFF. The chain links TRBV20-1 to TRBJ1-1; D call uncertain. The CDR3 is 13 residues long. V lost 1 base and J lost 3, with 9 bases in between. The germline V gene has CDR1 DFQATT and CDR2 SNEGSKA (reference sequence).